Shown below are 20 T cell receptor beta chains from a single sample sequenced in a study of blood T cell repertoires in COVID-19. Clones were sequenced by immunoSEQ multiplex PCR, and TCRdb holds only the in-frame ones, with some missing. The table lists fewer than 350,000 clones, 85% of them singletons, with under 3% in the top ten. The material sequenced was PBMCs or T cells enriched from blood (not recorded which). These receptors all stem from a woman aged 50 to 65 who had recovered from COVID-19.

The CDR3 DNA follows: TGTGCCACTACAGCCGGAAATTCACCCCTCCACTTT. Translated: CATTAGNSPLHF. The V and J genes are TRBV28 and TRBJ1-6; no clear D. Germline V gene data show CDR1 as MDHEN and CDR2 as SYDVKM. The CDR3 length is 12 residues. V was clipped by 10 bases and J by 7 bases, with 11 bases between them.

In nucleotides, the CDR3 is TGTGCCAGCAGCAGGGGACTAGCGGGTAGCACAGATACGCAGTATTTT. It yields the protein CASSRGLAGSTDTQYF. The chain is built from TRBV7-7 and TRBJ2-3, with 12 bases matching TRBD2. The V and J ends lost 5 bases and 0 bases, in that order; junction bases with no gene match: 3. The length of the CDR3 is 16 residues. The V gene's germline CDR1 is SSHAT and CDR2 FNYEAQ (reference sequence).

V usage is TRBV27 and J usage is TRBJ2-7; 12 bases are a match to TRBD1. J lost 4 bases, V lost 6 bases, and 10 bases had no gene match. The CDR3 is 16 residues long. Looked up from germline, CDR1 is MNHEY and CDR2 is SMNVEV (reference sequence). CDR3 loop: CASRAQGQGAGYEQYF. The CDR3 nucleotides read TGTGCCAGCAGGGCCCAGGGACAGGGGGCAGGGTACGAGCAGTACTTC.

CDR3 coding DNA: TGTGCCAGCAACAACAGGGTACAAGAGACCCAGTACTTC. Its translation: CASNNRVQETQYF. J is TRBJ2-5 and V is TRBV2; D possibly corresponds to TRBD1 (6 bases). The CDR3 loop spans 13 amino acids. Germline V gene lookup returns CDR1 SNHLY and CDR2 FYNNEI. V was clipped by 7 bases and J by 2 bases, with 11 bases between them. The full variable domain, completed using reference TRBV2 and TRBJ2-5, is EPEVTQTPSHQVTQMGQEVILRCVPISNHLYFYWYRQILGQKVEFLVSFYNNEISEKSEIFDDQFSVERPDGSNFTLKIRSTKLEDSAMYFCASNNRVQETQYFGPGTRLLVL.

The rearrangement links TRBV15 to TRBJ2-1; D remains ambiguous. The V end was cut by 2 bases, the J end by 5 bases, with 16 bases between. Looked up from germline, CDR1 is LNHNV and CDR2 is YYDKDF (reference sequence). This CDR3 is built from 16 residues. Here the CDR3 DNA reads TGTGCCACCAGCAGAAAACAACGGGTCGTGGACAATGAGCAGTTCTTC. Its translation: CATSRKQRVVDNEQFF.

V is TRBV27 and J is TRBJ2-7; D is unclear. Deletions cut 3 bases from V and 2 bases from J, with 8 bases between. Germline V gives CDR1 MNHEY, CDR2 SMNVEV (reference sequence). The length of the CDR3 is 13 residues. The CDR3 DNA follows: TGTGCCAGCAGTTTGACTGAAACCTACGAGCAGTACTTC. This sequence encodes CASSLTETYEQYF.

This clone was counted between two and nine times. The chain has TRBV7-9 and TRBJ1-6; D is possibly TRBD1 (6 bases). The germline V gene has CDR1 SEHNR and CDR2 FQNEAQ (reference sequence). The V end was cut by 5 bases, the J end by 9 bases, with 11 bases between. The length of the CDR3 is 13 residues. The CDR3 loop is CASSPSRGSPLHF. The CDR3 DNA reads as TGTGCCAGCAGCCCCAGCAGGGGTTCACCCCTCCACTTT.

The chain recombines TRBV30 with TRBJ1-5, with 7 bases that match TRBD1. The V segment lost 4 bases and the J segment 2 bases; nucleotides outside the gene matches: 5. CDR1 and CDR2 from the germline V gene are GTSNPN and SVGIG (reference sequence). CDR3 size: 14 residues. For the CDR3, the DNA is TGTGCCTGGAAAGCAGGGGGTGGCAATCAGCCCCAGCATTTT. It yields the protein CAWKAGGGNQPQHF.

V and J are TRBV19 and TRBJ2-1; 12 nucleotides agree with TRBD2. The CDR3 spans 16 residues. Germline V gene data show CDR1 as LNHDA and CDR2 as SQIVND (reference sequence). J gave up 10 bases and V 2 bases, and 9 bases lay outside the gene matches. The DNA for the CDR3 is TGTGCCAGTAGTATATCTGCTAGCGGGGGGGCAGAAGAGCAGTTCTTC. Translation gives CASSISASGGAEEQFF.

The chain joins TRBV5-6 to TRBJ2-3; 9 bases agree with TRBD1. This CDR3 has 16 residues. Unmatched junction bases numbered 9, after V lost 4 bases and J lost 3 bases. Looked up from germline, CDR1 is SGHDT and CDR2 is YYEEEE. The DNA for the CDR3 is TGTGCCAGCAGCGGGGGACAGGGACGCTGGACAGATACGCAGTATTTT. It yields the protein CASSGGQGRWTDTQYF. Supplemented by reference TRBV5-6 and TRBJ2-3, the full variable domain reads DAGVTQSPTHLIKTRGQQVTLRCSPKSGHDTVSWYQQALGQGPQFIFQYYEEEERQRGNFPDRFSGHQFPNYSSELNVNALLLGDSALYLCASSGGQGRWTDTQYFGPGTRLTVL.

V gene TRBV10-3 combines with J gene TRBJ2-5, with 7 bases lining up with TRBD2. Germline-derived CDR1 and CDR2 are ENHRY and SYGVKD. The CDR3 runs to 15 residues. V gave up 0 bases and J gave up 2 bases; unmatched junction bases: 3. The CDR3 DNA reads TGTGCCATCAGTGAGTCTCAAGCGGGACAAGAGACCCAGTACTTC. It specifies CAISESQAGQETQYF.

V gene TRBV7-2 combines with J gene TRBJ2-2; D not certain. CDR3 size: 14 residues. V lost 0 bases to trimming and J lost 4 bases, with 6 bases between them. The germline V gene has CDR1 SGHTA and CDR2 FQGNSA. CDR3 amino acids: CASSLAVFTGELFF. In DNA, the CDR3 is TGTGCCAGCAGCTTAGCCGTTTTCACCGGGGAGCTGTTTTTT.

V usage is TRBV19 and J usage is TRBJ2-5; the match to TRBD2 covers 9 bases. CDR3 length equals 14 residues. Trimming cost V 4 bases and J 5 bases; bases outside gene matches: 5. The germline V gene encodes CDR1 LNHDA and CDR2 SQIVND (reference sequence). The CDR3 sequence is CASSTVAGDETQYF. The CDR3 bases are TGTGCCAGTAGTACCGTAGCGGGAGACGAGACCCAGTACTTC.

This CDR3 is CASSPRWEPYEQYF. CDR3 in DNA: TGTGCCAGCAGCCCCAGGTGGGAGCCCTACGAGCAGTACTTC. This chain joins TRBV5-5 and TRBJ2-7, with D maybe TRBD2 (5 bases). V lost 4 bases and J 2 bases, leaving 13 bases between the germline ends. The CDR3 consists of 14 residues. The germline gives CDR1 SGHKS, CDR2 YYEKEE (reference sequence).

The V call is TRBV7-9, the J call TRBJ1-6, with D possibly being TRBD1 (6 bases). The V gene lost 5 bases and the J gene lost 10 bases, with 12 bases spanning the gap. The CDR3 has 13 amino acids. Germline V gene sequence: CDR1 SEHNR, CDR2 FQNEAQ (reference sequence). The DNA for the CDR3 is TGTGCCAGCAGCCAACAGGGAGAGTCACCCCTCCACTTT. It specifies CASSQQGESPLHF.

The chain links TRBV29-1 to TRBJ1-2; TRBD1 aligns across 8 bases. V was pared by 1 base and J by 10 bases, with 8 bases of the junction left unmatched. CDR3 length: 13 residues. Germline V CDR1 and CDR2: SQVTM, ANQGSEA. CDR3 region: CSVEVVTGAYYTF. DNA for the CDR3: TGCAGCGTTGAAGTGGTGACAGGGGCCTACTACACCTTC.

The chain recombines TRBV19 with TRBJ1-5, with a weak D call TRBD1 (5 bases). Germline V lookup: CDR1 LNHDA, CDR2 SQIVND (reference sequence). This CDR3 spans 14 amino acids. V lost 1 base and J 7 bases, leaving 11 bases between the germline ends. CDR3 DNA sequence: TGTGCCAGTAGTATAGTTGCAGGGCAGCAGCCCCAGCATTTT. This codes for CASSIVAGQQPQHF.

The rearrangement uses TRBV29-1 and TRBJ2-7, with D possibly matching TRBD1 (5 bases). Germline loops: CDR1 SQVTM, CDR2 ANQGSEA. V gave up 3 bases and J gave up 0 bases, with 6 bases separating them. The CDR3 totals 12 residues. CDR3: CSVDQGSYEQYF. In nucleotides, the CDR3 is TGCAGCGTTGATCAGGGCTCCTACGAGCAGTACTTC.

The J gene is TRBJ2-5, the V gene TRBV6-5, with 10 bases fitting TRBD1. The CDR3 has 12 residues. Germline V CDR1 and CDR2: MNHEY, SVGAGI. The V and J ends lost 8 bases and 6 bases, in that order; junction bases with no gene match: 3. Here the CDR3 reads CASLGQGKTQYF. Written as DNA, the CDR3 is TGTGCCAGCCTGGGACAGGGGAAGACCCAGTACTTC.

The count of this clone is one. This chain uses TRBV27 with TRBJ1-6; D uncertain. The CDR3 totals 17 residues. The V end lost 5 bases, the J end lost 8 bases, and 22 bases lay between the germline ends. The germline V gene encodes CDR1 MNHEY and CDR2 SMNVEV (reference sequence). CDR3 loop: CASSPQFVRGGDSPLHF. CDR3 DNA: TGTGCCAGCAGTCCCCAGTTTGTCCGTGGCGGGGATTCACCCCTCCACTTT.